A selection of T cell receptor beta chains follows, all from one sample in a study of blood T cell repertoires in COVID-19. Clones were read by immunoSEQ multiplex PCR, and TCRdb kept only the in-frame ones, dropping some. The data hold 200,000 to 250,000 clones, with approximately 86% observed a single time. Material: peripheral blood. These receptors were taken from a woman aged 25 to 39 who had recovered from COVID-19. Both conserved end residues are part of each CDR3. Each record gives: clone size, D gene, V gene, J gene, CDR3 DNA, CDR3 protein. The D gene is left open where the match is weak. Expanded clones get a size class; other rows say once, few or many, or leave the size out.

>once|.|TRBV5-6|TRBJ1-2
TGTGCCAGCAGAACTGGACAGTTTAGCAGGTCCTTCTATGGCTACACCTTC
CASRTGQFSRSFYGYTF
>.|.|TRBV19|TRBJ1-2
TGTGCCAGTAGTACCACCGGGGCTAACTATGGCTACACCTTC
CASSTTGANYGYTF
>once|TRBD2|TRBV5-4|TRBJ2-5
TGTGCCAGCAGCCCGGGGACTAGCGGGGGGGCGATGAGAGAGACCCAGTACTTC
CASSPGTSGGAMRETQYF
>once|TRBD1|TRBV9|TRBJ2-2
TGTGCCAGCAGCGCATTCACAGGGGCAGCCGGGGAGCTGTTTTTT
CASSAFTGAAGELFF
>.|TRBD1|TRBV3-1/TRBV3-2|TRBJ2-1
TGTGCCAGCAGCCGACTTCTTGACAGGGTTCCGTTCTTC
CASSRLLDRVPFF
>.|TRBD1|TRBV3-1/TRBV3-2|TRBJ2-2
TGTGCCAGCAGGAGTTACAGGGGGCCCGGGGAGCTGTTTTTT
CASRSYRGPGELFF
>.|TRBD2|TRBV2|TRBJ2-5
TGTGCCAGCAAGGATAGCGGGGTCCAAGAGACCCAGTACTTC
CASKDSGVQETQYF
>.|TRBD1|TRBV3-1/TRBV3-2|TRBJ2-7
TGTGCCAGCAGCTGGACAGGCTCCTACGAGCAGTACTTC
CASSWTGSYEQYF
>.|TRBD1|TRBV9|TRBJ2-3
TGTGCCAGCAGCGTTGGGACAGGGGCCGATACGCAGTATTTT
CASSVGTGADTQYF
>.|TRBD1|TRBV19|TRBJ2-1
TGTGCCAGTAGTTCGGACAGGGCAGGAAACAATGAGCAGTTCTTC
CASSSDRAGNNEQFF
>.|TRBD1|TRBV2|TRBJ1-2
TGTGCCAGCAGGGGACAGGGATATAACTATGGCTACACCTTC
CASRGQGYNYGYTF
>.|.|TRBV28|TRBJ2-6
TGTGCCAGCAGTTTATCAGGGCCTGGGGCCAACGTCCTGACTTTC
CASSLSGPGANVLTF
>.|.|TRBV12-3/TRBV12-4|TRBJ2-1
TGTGCCAGTAGAGTGAACCCCCCCAATGAGCAGTTCTTC
CASRVNPPNEQFF
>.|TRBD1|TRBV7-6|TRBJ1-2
TGTGCCAGCAGCTCCTCCCCGGGACAGTGGTATGGCTACACCTTC
CASSSSPGQWYGYTF
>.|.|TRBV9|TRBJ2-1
TGTGCCAGCAGCGTAGGTGGGGGCCCCTACAATGAGCAGTTCTTC
CASSVGGGPYNEQFF
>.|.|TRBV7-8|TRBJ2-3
TGTGCCAGCAGCTTCGACGGGAGTCGTACAGATACGCAGTATTTT
CASSFDGSRTDTQYF
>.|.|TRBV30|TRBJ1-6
TGTGCCTGGAGTGTAACAGCTTCACCCCTCCACTTT
CAWSVTASPLHF
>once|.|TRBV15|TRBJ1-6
TGTGCCACCAGCAGAGGAAGGGACACCGGGACACCCCTCCACTTT
CATSRGRDTGTPLHF
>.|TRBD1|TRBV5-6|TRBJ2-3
TGTGCCAGCAGCGCCCAGGGGGTCCCAGATACGCAGTATTTT
CASSAQGVPDTQYF
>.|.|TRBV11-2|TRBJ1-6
TGTGCCAGCAGCAAACTGTGGGCCCTCTCAAAGCAAAATTCACCCCTCCACTTT
CASSKLWALSKQNSPLHF
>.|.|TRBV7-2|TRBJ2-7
TGTGCCAGCAGCCCCCGGGGGGCCGATACCTACGAGCAGTACTTC
CASSPRGADTYEQYF
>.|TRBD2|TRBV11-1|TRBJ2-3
TGTGCCAGCAGCTGGCTCTCGGGGGGGGCCACAGATACGCAGTATTTT
CASSWLSGGATDTQYF
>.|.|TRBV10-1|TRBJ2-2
TGCGCCAGCAGTGAGTCCGGGAAGAACACCGGGGAGCTGTTTTTT
CASSESGKNTGELFF
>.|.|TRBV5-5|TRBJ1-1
TGTGCCAGCAGTCGAGGGCAGGGAGGGATGAACACTGAAGCTTTCTTT
CASSRGQGGMNTEAFF
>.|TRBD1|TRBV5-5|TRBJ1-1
TGTGCCAGCAGCTTCGACAGGGGGCACACTGAAGCTTTCTTT
CASSFDRGHTEAFF
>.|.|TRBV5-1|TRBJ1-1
TGCGCCAGCAGCCTCTACACAGGGCTCTATGAAGCTTTCTTT
CASSLYTGLYEAFF
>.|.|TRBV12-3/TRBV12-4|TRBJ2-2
TGTGCCAGCAGTCCCGACTCCACCGGGGAGCTGTTTTTT
CASSPDSTGELFF